These T cell receptor beta chains were read from a single sample in a study of blood T cell repertoires in COVID-19. Assay used: immunoSEQ multiplex PCR; TCRdb lists only in-frame clones, some missing. The sample carries fewer than 40,000 clones, 88% recorded once. Source material: peripheral blood. These receptors originate from a woman of 80 years or more with active or convalescent COVID-19. Both conserved end residues are part of each CDR3. The D gene is left open where the match is weak. Clone size appears in some rows only: once, few, many, or a class for an expanded clone.

TGCGCCAGCAGCCAAGATCGGTCATGGGGGGGGCCGGCGGGCTACACCTTC	CASSQDRSWGGPAGYTF	NA	17	NA	TRBV4-1	TRBJ1-2
TGTGCCAGTAGTAAAGACAGGGGTCAAACTGAAGCTTTCTTT	CASSKDRGQTEAFF	once	14	TRBD1	TRBV19	TRBJ1-1
TGTGCCAGCTCCTTCCTGAACACTGAAGCTTTCTTT	CASSFLNTEAFF	once	12	NA	TRBV18	TRBJ1-1
TGTGCCAGCAGTCGACAGGGCAACAATGAGCAGTTCTTC	CASSRQGNNEQFF	NA	13	TRBD1	TRBV12-3/TRBV12-4	TRBJ2-1
TGTGCCAGCAGCTTTAGGGGGACAGATACGCAGTATTTT	CASSFRGTDTQYF	NA	13	NA	TRBV5-8	TRBJ2-3
TGTGCCACCAATGGGAACAGGGAAGAGACCCAGTACTTC	CATNGNREETQYF	NA	13	NA	TRBV2	TRBJ2-5
TGTGCCAGCAGGGAAGGGGCGACCTATAATTCACCCCTCCACTTT	CASREGATYNSPLHF	NA	15	NA	TRBV6-1	TRBJ1-6
TGTGCCAGCAGCCAAGGGGGGGGTCTCTCCTACAATGAGCAGTTCTTC	CASSQGGGLSYNEQFF	NA	16	TRBD2	TRBV3-1/TRBV3-2	TRBJ2-1
TGTGCCAGTAGTGCACAGGGTGGGCATCAGCCCCAGCATTTT	CASSAQGGHQPQHF	NA	14	NA	TRBV19	TRBJ1-5
TGTGCCAGCAGTTTTAGAGGGGGCACTGAAGCTTTCTTT	CASSFRGGTEAFF	once	13	NA	TRBV12-3/TRBV12-4	TRBJ1-1
TGTGCCAGCAGCCAAGGACAGGGGTTTTATAATGGCTACACCTTC	CASSQGQGFYNGYTF	NA	15	TRBD1	TRBV3-1/TRBV3-2	TRBJ1-2
TGTGCCAGTAGTATAAGGGGTAACACTGAAGCTTTCTTT	CASSIRGNTEAFF	NA	13	NA	TRBV19	TRBJ1-1
TGCGCCAGCAGCTTACCCAGGGTAGAGACTGAAGCTTTCTTT	CASSLPRVETEAFF	NA	14	NA	TRBV5-1	TRBJ1-1
TGTGCCATCAGTGAGTCGACTCGGACAGGGAGGGACGAGCAGTACTTC	CAISESTRTGRDEQYF	NA	16	NA	TRBV10-3	TRBJ2-7
TGCGCCAGCAGCCAGGGACTTGGGAATCAGCCCCAGCATTTT	CASSQGLGNQPQHF	once	14	NA	TRBV5-1	TRBJ1-5
TGTGCCAGCAGGGCTAGCGGAGGGGAGACCCAGTACTTC	CASRASGGETQYF	once	13	TRBD2	TRBV7-9	TRBJ2-5
TGCGCCAGCAGCCAAGGTACTACTTCCTACGAGCAGTACTTC	CASSQGTTSYEQYF	NA	14	NA	TRBV4-1	TRBJ2-7
TGTGCCAGTAGTCCCACAGGAGGACAGCTCTACGAGCAGTACTTC	CASSPTGGQLYEQYF	NA	15	NA	TRBV19	TRBJ2-7
TGTGCCAGCAGTCACAGCGGGGGCCCCACCGGGGAGCTGTTTTTT	CASSHSGGPTGELFF	few	15	TRBD2	TRBV6-5	TRBJ2-2
TGCGCCAGCAGCCAAGAAACGGCGACAGGATCTTTAGCCAAAAACATTCAGTACTTC	CASSQETATGSLAKNIQYF	medium-sized	19	NA	TRBV5-1	TRBJ2-4
TGTGCCAGCAGTGATCAAATCATCCAGCATTTT	CASSDQIIQHF	NA	11	NA	TRBV2	TRBJ1-5
TGCGCCAGCAGTGGGGACAGGGTAGGGGGCTACACCTTC	CASSGDRVGGYTF	NA	13	TRBD1	TRBV5-1	TRBJ1-2
TGTGCCAGCAGCTCTTTGGAGAATGAAAAACTGTTTTTT	CASSSLENEKLFF	NA	13	NA	TRBV5-5	TRBJ1-4
TGTGCCAGCAGCCAGGCACAGGGGGTTTGGGCTGAAGCTTTCTTT	CASSQAQGVWAEAFF	NA	15	TRBD1	TRBV3-1/TRBV3-2	TRBJ1-1
TGTGCCAGCAGTTACTCCCGACAGAATGGTCAGCCCCAGCATTTT	CASSYSRQNGQPQHF	NA	15	NA	TRBV6-5	TRBJ1-5
TGTGCCAGCCATGAGCCAGGAGAGACCCAGTACTTC	CASHEPGETQYF	NA	12	NA	TRBV6-7	TRBJ2-5
TGCGCCAGCAGCCAAGAGTACAGGGGGTCCCCTTTCCCCCAGCATTTT	CASSQEYRGSPFPQHF	NA	16	TRBD1	TRBV4-1	TRBJ1-5
TGTGCCTGGAGTGGACAGGATTTTAGTGAAAAACTGTTTTTT	CAWSGQDFSEKLFF	NA	14	NA	TRBV30	TRBJ1-4
TGTGCCACCGTCCCCCGACTAGCGGAAAGAGATACGCAGTATTTT	CATVPRLAERDTQYF	once	15	TRBD2	TRBV10-3	TRBJ2-3
TGTGCCAGCAGTGCAAATGAGGATAACTATGGCTACACCTTC	CASSANEDNYGYTF	NA	14	NA	TRBV27	TRBJ1-2
TGTGCCAGCAGTTACTCGCAGGGCGACTCAGATACGCAGTATTTT	CASSYSQGDSDTQYF	NA	15	NA	TRBV6-5	TRBJ2-3
TGTGCCAGCTCACCTTTGGGCGCGGGTGAAAAACTGTTTTTT	CASSPLGAGEKLFF	NA	14	NA	TRBV18	TRBJ1-4
TGTGCCAGCAGCCGGGGGGGGCCCACGGAAAAACTGTTTTTT	CASSRGGPTEKLFF	NA	14	NA	TRBV7-2	TRBJ1-4
TGTGCCAGCAGCTTAGATAGTAGGGTCAGGGAAGGCTCACCCCTCCACTTT	CASSLDSRVREGSPLHF	NA	17	NA	TRBV7-2	TRBJ1-6
TGTGCCAGCAGCTTAAATGAGGGGGCAGAGGTCGGCTACACCTTC	CASSLNEGAEVGYTF	NA	15	TRBD1	TRBV7-9	TRBJ1-2
TGTGCCAGCAGCTTAGTAGCGGGGCTGAGGGGCTACACCTTC	CASSLVAGLRGYTF	NA	14	NA	TRBV7-2	TRBJ1-2
TGTGCCAGCAGTAGGGGAACTGAAGCTTTCTTT	CASSRGTEAFF	NA	11	NA	TRBV28	TRBJ1-1